This T cell receptor (beta chain) was sequenced for a study of T cell repertoires in ileal Crohn's disease. In the study overall: The M6 sample came from neoterminal ileum during colonoscopy after surgery.

Described time point: neoterminal ileum biopsy at postoperative endoscopy, about 6 months after surgery. Clones were sequenced by immunoSEQ multiplex PCR, and TCRdb holds only the in-frame ones, with some missing. The sample lists 8,500 to 13,000 clones, over 70% occurring once. Material for sequencing was ileal tissue. This clonotype was sampled from an adult with Crohn's disease.

The CDR3 DNA follows: TGTGCCACCGAACGAGGAGCTGGAAACACCATATATTTT. As protein: CATERGAGNTIYF. The V and J genes are TRBV19 and TRBJ1-3; D unclear. V dropped 10 bases and J dropped 2 bases, with 12 bases sitting between them. The CDR3 has 13 residues. CDR1 LNHDA and CDR2 SQIVND come from the germline V gene (reference sequence).